The entry below describes one T cell receptor beta chain. What it binds is not known. Other DNA sequences in this sample translate to the same CDR3. Method: immunoSEQ multiplex PCR; TCRdb's copy keeps in-frame clones and lacks some. The sample lists approximately 2.5 million clones, approximately 93% occurring once. These data originate in a study of shared clonotypes between healthy human individuals. Study-wide points: When naive CD4 clonotypes were compared across a handful of donors, 4% to 6.5% were shared. The generation probabilities recorded for non-shared clonotypes fell below those of clonotypes shared by all four donors. Estimated richness values were generally larger in naive subsets than in memory subsets.

Trimming cost V 0 bases and J 6 bases, with 6 bases left between them. CDR3 length equals 13 residues. The germline V gene encodes CDR1 MNHEY and CDR2 SVGAGI. CD4+ cells yielded CD45RA+ naive and CD45RA-negative memory subsets. The receptor's source is a man in his late teens or twenties in good health. Some clones in this sample may be carry-over from other donors' samples. The sequenced material came from naive CD4+ T cells from PBMCs. As to subset: CD45RA+ positively selected. The genes are TRBV6-5 and TRBJ1-5, with D uncertain. This CDR3 reads CASSYSKGQPQHF. In DNA, the CDR3 is TGTGCCAGCAGTTACTCGAAAGGTCAGCCCCAGCATTTT.